The T cell receptor (beta chain) under discussion was sequenced for a study of regulatory T cells. Points from the study as a whole: In CD3G-deficient patients, conventional CD4+ T cells were enriched for hydrophobic CDR3 residues at positions 6 and 7.

Amplification used 52 TRBV primers and 13 TRBJ primers. Libraries were prepared by immunoSEQ multiplex PCR; TCRdb keeps only in-frame clonotypes and omits some of them. The sample has more than 15,000 clones, around 84% seen once; the top ten hold 7.5% to 8.5%. This clone was observed a single time. Its target is not known. The CDR3 length is 14 residues. Germline lookup yields CDR1 MDHEN and CDR2 SYDVKM. V lost 4 bases and J 5 bases, leaving 14 bases between the germline ends. The chain is built from TRBV28 and TRBJ2-5; D call uncertain. Sequenced input: conventional CD4+ T cells sorted from blood. The sequence derives from a person aged 25 to 45 with CD3G deficiency. CDR3 coding DNA: TGTGCCAGCAGTTCATCCGGGCTAGAGGAGACCCAGTACTTC. As protein: CASSSSGLEETQYF.